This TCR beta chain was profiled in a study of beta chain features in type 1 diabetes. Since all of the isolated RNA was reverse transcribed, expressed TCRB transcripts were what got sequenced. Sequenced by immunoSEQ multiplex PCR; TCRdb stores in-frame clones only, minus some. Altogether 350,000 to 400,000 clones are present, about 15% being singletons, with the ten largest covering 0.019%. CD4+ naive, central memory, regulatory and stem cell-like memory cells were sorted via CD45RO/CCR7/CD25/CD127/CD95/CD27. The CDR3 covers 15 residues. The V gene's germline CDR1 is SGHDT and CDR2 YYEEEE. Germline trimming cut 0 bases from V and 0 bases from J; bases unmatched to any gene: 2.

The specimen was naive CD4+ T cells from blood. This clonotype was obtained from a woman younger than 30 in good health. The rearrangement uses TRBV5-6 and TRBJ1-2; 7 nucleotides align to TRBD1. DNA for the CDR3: TGTGCCAGCAGCTTGGGGGACAGAACTAACTATGGCTACACCTTC. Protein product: CASSLGDRTNYGYTF.